The text below deals with one T cell receptor beta chain. CDR1 SEHNR and CDR2 FQNEAQ come from the germline V gene (reference sequence). The CDR3 has 16 residues. V dropped 5 bases and J dropped 3 bases, with 18 bases sitting between them. This sample stems from a study of blood T cell repertoires in COVID-19. Overall study: Sites across the United States, Italy and Spain contributed samples from acute and convalescent COVID-19.

The participants were between about 18 and 90 years old and came from 24 US areas. Participant-given clinical history determined each cohort assignment. Per the original methods: Estimates of nucleated cell counts were drawn from the amplification of reference gene primers. Libraries were prepared by immunoSEQ multiplex PCR; TCRdb keeps only in-frame clonotypes and omits some of them. That table supplies the V and J calls and clone size; D and trimming were determined from the DNA. The sample shows fewer than 500,000 clones, nearly 90% of them seen only once. The sequenced sample consisted of PBMCs or T cells enriched from blood (not recorded which). The chain is built from TRBV7-9 and TRBJ2-3, with D possibly TRBD2 on 5 matching bases. This sequence originates from a woman aged 18-29 years with acute COVID-19. CDR3: CASSPPALRGTDTQYF. In DNA, the CDR3 is TGTGCCAGCAGCCCCCCAGCTTTACGGGGAACAGATACGCAGTATTTT.